This T cell receptor (beta chain) was obtained from a study of T cell responses to AZD1222 COVID-19 vaccine. Study background: Recipients boosted at about 4 weeks or about 12 weeks are pooled.

Generated by immunoSEQ multiplex PCR, the TCRdb table keeps only in-frame clones and is missing some. This sample has under 130,000 clones; more than 90% occur once, and the top ten carry 0.95% to 1.5%. Broader study findings: Seropositivity was recorded at baseline in only 6 or 7 AZD1222 recipients. Donors, mostly white British, included more females; clonal diversity was possibly underestimated. The reported proportion of spike-specific TCRs targeting unmutated variant regions was nearly half.

Details on this clone: What it binds is not known.

The receptor's source is an adult in good health. The sample here was peripheral blood, taken on day 0 of AZD1222 vaccination.

CDR3 protein: CASSQGYSYNEQFF. The CDR3 DNA reads TGCGCCAGCAGCCAAGGTTACAGCTACAATGAGCAGTTCTTC. The V gene is TRBV4-3, the J gene TRBJ2-1; D is ambiguous. CDR1 is LGHNA, CDR2 YSLEER, per germline. There are 14 residues in the CDR3. V lost 1 base to trimming and J lost 3 bases, with 7 bases between them.